This is a list of T cell receptor beta chains from one sample in a study of blood T cell repertoires in COVID-19. Clones were sequenced by immunoSEQ multiplex PCR, and TCRdb holds only the in-frame ones, with some missing. Here the sample spans about 12,000 clones, 73% being singletons. Sequencing used peripheral blood. These TCRs come from a human donor in a cohort sampled during active COVID-19. CDR3s leave out the opening cysteine and the closing phenylalanine or tryptophan. The D gene is left open where the match is weak.

TRBJ2-6,NA,TRBV11-2,ASSFSQLSTGANVLT
TRBJ2-7,TRBD1,TRBV6-5,ASSPDRPPWEQY
TRBJ2-2,TRBD1,TRBV9,ASSVRTGTGELF
TRBJ2-1,TRBD2,TRBV7-8,ASRGLAGVDNEQF
TRBJ1-1,TRBD1,TRBV2,ASRKDRANTEAF
TRBJ1-5,NA,TRBV3-1/TRBV3-2,ASSQEGHRDSNQPQH
TRBJ2-6,NA,TRBV30,AWDRSGANVLT
TRBJ2-3,TRBD2,TRBV29-1,SVKGASGDADTQY
TRBJ1-1,NA,TRBV7-2,ASSLRPGGTEAF
TRBJ2-2,NA,TRBV18,ASSPQGVLTGELF
TRBJ2-2,TRBD2,TRBV10-3,ASTGTSGRAGTGELF
TRBJ2-5,TRBD1,TRBV3-1/TRBV3-2,ASSRVNRGMFETQY
TRBJ2-3,NA,TRBV19,ASSMTNTQY
TRBJ2-2,TRBD1,TRBV24-1,ATSDSRGQSGELF
TRBJ2-4,NA,TRBV11-2,ASSLEGGQKNIQY
TRBJ2-2,TRBD1,TRBV5-1,ASSLAGQGGTGELF
TRBJ2-2,TRBD1,TRBV5-1,ASSLKRTGGNTGELF
TRBJ2-3,TRBD1,TRBV6-2/TRBV6-3,ASSRGLGDTQY
TRBJ2-1,NA,TRBV7-9,ASSLVWGSGRADEQF
TRBJ1-1,NA,TRBV29-1,SVVGAGGTEAF
TRBJ1-4,NA,TRBV9,ASSVTTGRFEKLF
TRBJ2-3,NA,TRBV27,ASRLGAGVGTDTQY
TRBJ1-5,NA,TRBV6-1,ASSEVPRVSAQH
TRBJ2-2,NA,TRBV21-1,ASSTSGTPLTGELF
TRBJ2-7,TRBD1,TRBV11-3,ASSPGGHEQY
TRBJ2-3,NA,TRBV10-3,AISELGSTDTQY
TRBJ2-7,NA,TRBV21-1,ASSHTPDLNDEQY
TRBJ2-2,NA,TRBV21-1,ASSKRYGPWSGELF
TRBJ1-4,NA,TRBV18,ASSLSPGHLNEKLF
TRBJ2-5,TRBD2,TRBV5-6,ASSLLAGGPETQY
TRBJ2-7,TRBD1,TRBV27,ASSWTGVGEQY
TRBJ1-2,TRBD1,TRBV28,ASSLSRDRRGYT
TRBJ2-2,NA,TRBV5-1,ASTPDIPKGTGELF
TRBJ1-6,TRBD1,TRBV6-5,ASRSRQGSPLH
TRBJ2-1,TRBD2,TRBV7-2,ASSLGVSGREKDAEQF
TRBJ1-5,NA,TRBV5-1,ASSLDGARNQPQH
TRBJ1-4,NA,TRBV3-1/TRBV3-2,ASSQAEKLF
TRBJ2-7,TRBD2,TRBV2,ASSVPTAGGFYEQY
TRBJ2-3,NA,TRBV28,ASSLGSGLPFDTQY
TRBJ2-7,TRBD1,TRBV10-2,ASKAGTGSYEQY
TRBJ2-1,NA,TRBV28,ASSFPSVRSSYNEQF
TRBJ2-2,NA,TRBV11-2,ASSRTGELF
TRBJ1-1,TRBD1,TRBV5-5,ASSPRQGSGYTEAF
TRBJ2-7,NA,TRBV18,ASSLGLQSAEQY
TRBJ2-7,NA,TRBV5-1,ASSRQESSYEQY
TRBJ2-7,TRBD2,TRBV4-2,ASSQVIGLAGDEQY
TRBJ1-5,NA,TRBV28,ASSPVKVLAQH
TRBJ2-7,NA,TRBV5-1,ASSYGVSSYEQY
TRBJ2-3,NA,TRBV3-1/TRBV3-2,ASSQGAGTQY
TRBJ2-3,TRBD1,TRBV2,ASSRTGRSPDTQY
TRBJ2-3,NA,TRBV27,ASRPDRPRTDTQY
TRBJ2-7,TRBD1,TRBV5-1,ASSPRDRSYEQY
TRBJ2-2,NA,TRBV6-6,ASSLLQGTGELF